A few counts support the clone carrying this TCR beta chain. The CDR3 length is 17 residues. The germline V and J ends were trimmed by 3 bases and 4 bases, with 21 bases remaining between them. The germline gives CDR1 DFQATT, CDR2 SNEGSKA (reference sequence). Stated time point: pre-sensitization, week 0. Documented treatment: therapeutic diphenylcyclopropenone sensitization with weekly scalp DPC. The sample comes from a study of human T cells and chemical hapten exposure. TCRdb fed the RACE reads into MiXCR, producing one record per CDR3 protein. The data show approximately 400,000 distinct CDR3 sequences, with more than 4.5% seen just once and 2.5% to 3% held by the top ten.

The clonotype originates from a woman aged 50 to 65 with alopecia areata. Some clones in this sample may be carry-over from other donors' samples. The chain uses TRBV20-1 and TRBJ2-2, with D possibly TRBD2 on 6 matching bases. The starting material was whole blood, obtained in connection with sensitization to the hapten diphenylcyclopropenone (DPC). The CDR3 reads CSARLAETTRLTGELFF. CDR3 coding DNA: TGCAGTGCTAGGTTAGCGGAGACCACCAGACTCACCGGGGAGCTGTTTTTT.